These T cell receptor beta chains were read from a single sample in a study of OX40 agonist ivuxolimab in advanced cancers. Assay used: immunoSEQ multiplex PCR; TCRdb lists only in-frame clones, some missing. Of about 46,000 clones in the sample, 90% to 95% were seen once. Here the sequenced sample was CD4+ or CD8+ T cells sorted from blood, taken in a trial of the OX40 agonist ivuxolimab. Source of these receptors: an adult with an advanced solid tumor such as melanoma, head and neck, liver or kidney cancer. CDR3s include the opening cysteine and the closing phenylalanine or tryptophan. Fields, in order: J gene, clone size, V gene, D gene, CDR3 protein, CDR3 DNA. The D gene is left open where the match is weak. Only some rows state a clone size, as once, few, many or a class for expanded clones.

j_call: TRBJ1-6
clone_size: .
v_call: TRBV7-9
d_call: TRBD1
cdr3_aa: CASSLEGQGPMMFNSPLHF
cdr3_nt: TGTGCCAGCAGCTTAGAGGGACAGGGGCCCATGATGTTCAATTCACCCCTCCACTTT

j_call: TRBJ2-5
clone_size: .
v_call: TRBV25-1
d_call: .
cdr3_aa: CASTPRETSETQYF
cdr3_nt: TGTGCCAGCACCCCAAGGGAGACCTCGGAGACCCAGTACTTC

j_call: TRBJ1-3
clone_size: .
v_call: TRBV6-5
d_call: .
cdr3_aa: CASSYQNTIYF
cdr3_nt: TGTGCCAGCAGTTACCAAAACACCATATATTTT

j_call: TRBJ1-6
clone_size: .
v_call: TRBV25-1
d_call: .
cdr3_aa: CASSGRGINSPLHF
cdr3_nt: TGTGCCAGCAGTGGCCGGGGGATCAATTCACCCCTCCACTTT

j_call: TRBJ1-1
clone_size: .
v_call: TRBV6-5
d_call: .
cdr3_aa: CASSTIYREGTEAFF
cdr3_nt: TGTGCCAGCAGTACTATCTACAGGGAAGGTACTGAAGCTTTCTTT

j_call: TRBJ2-7
clone_size: .
v_call: TRBV5-8
d_call: TRBD1
cdr3_aa: CASSFDPDRRSYEQYF
cdr3_nt: TGTGCCAGCAGCTTTGACCCGGACAGGAGATCCTACGAGCAGTACTTC

j_call: TRBJ2-4
clone_size: once
v_call: TRBV19
d_call: .
cdr3_aa: CASSIADYSQNIQYF
cdr3_nt: TGTGCCAGTAGTATAGCGGACTATAGCCAAAACATTCAGTACTTC

j_call: TRBJ2-7
clone_size: .
v_call: TRBV5-4
d_call: .
cdr3_aa: CASSFKGSDEQYF
cdr3_nt: TGTGCCAGCAGCTTCAAGGGTTCGGACGAGCAGTACTTC

j_call: TRBJ2-3
clone_size: .
v_call: TRBV9
d_call: .
cdr3_aa: CASTLDSSTDTQYF
cdr3_nt: TGTGCCAGCACCCTAGACTCGAGCACAGATACGCAGTATTTT

j_call: TRBJ2-1
clone_size: .
v_call: TRBV6-5
d_call: TRBD2
cdr3_aa: CASRSSGSLSNEQFF
cdr3_nt: TGTGCCAGCAGATCGAGCGGGAGTTTGTCCAATGAGCAGTTCTTC

j_call: TRBJ1-1
clone_size: .
v_call: TRBV4-1
d_call: .
cdr3_aa: CASSHSGSTEAFF
cdr3_nt: TGCGCCAGCAGCCATTCTGGTTCCACTGAAGCTTTCTTT

j_call: TRBJ1-1
clone_size: .
v_call: TRBV5-6
d_call: .
cdr3_aa: CASNVGRRMENTEAFF
cdr3_nt: TGTGCCAGCAACGTGGGAAGGAGAATGGAGAACACTGAAGCTTTCTTT

j_call: TRBJ2-7
clone_size: .
v_call: TRBV7-6
d_call: .
cdr3_aa: CASSLANSYEQYF
cdr3_nt: TGTGCCAGCAGCTTAGCCAATTCCTACGAGCAGTACTTC